This record looks at one TCR beta chain sequence and its context. Sample-barcoded 5' priming and a J-beta primer mix drove a second PCR of 7 to 11 cycles. TCRdb passed the 5' RACE reads through MiXCR, listing each CDR3 protein once. This sample has 650,000 to 800,000 distinct CDR3 sequences, with around two fifths found just once. Per germline, CDR1 LNHDA and CDR2 SQIVND (reference sequence). The CDR3 length is 14 residues. Trimming removed 6 bases at V and 0 bases at J, with 6 bases between. This record comes from a study of blood T cells in healthy people across ages. The origin of this receptor is a man aged 55 to 70 in good health. The V gene is TRBV19, the J gene TRBJ1-6; D gene ambiguous. Material for sequencing was blood. CDR3 protein: CASRISSYNSPLHF. The CDR3 DNA follows: TGTGCCAGTAGGATAAGCTCCTATAATTCACCCCTCCACTTT. Full variable domain (outside the CDR3, taken from reference TRBV19 and TRBJ1-6): DGGITQSPKYLFRKEGQNVTLSCEQNLNHDAMYWYRQDPGQGLRLIYYSQIVNDFQKGDIAEGYSVSREKKESFPLTVTSAQKNPTAFYLCASRISSYNSPLHFGNGTRLTVT.